This T cell receptor (beta chain) stems from a study of OX40 agonist ivuxolimab in advanced cancers. Overall study findings and caveats: Some of the nonresponding patients also showed low levels of normalized T-cell clonal expansion. Relative to CD4+, CD8+ T cells held more expanded clones on average.

The CDR3 contains 16 residues. The germline gives CDR1 MNHNS, CDR2 SASEGT. The ends were cut back, 3 bases at V and 0 bases at J, with 12 bases in the middle. Only one count was recorded for this clone. What it binds is not known. Libraries were prepared by immunoSEQ multiplex PCR; TCRdb keeps only in-frame clonotypes and omits some of them. The profile shows tens of thousands of clones, more than 80% of them singletons. Here the sequenced sample was CD4+ or CD8+ T cells sorted from blood, taken in a trial of the OX40 agonist ivuxolimab. This chain uses TRBV6-1 with TRBJ2-4, with D unresolved. The clonotype was recovered from an adult with an advanced solid tumor such as melanoma, head and neck, liver or kidney cancer. In DNA form, the CDR3 reads TGTGCCAGCAGTGATCGCAGTTGGGAAGCCAAAAACATTCAGTACTTC. Its protein is CASSDRSWEAKNIQYF.